Listed here is a single T cell receptor beta chain. The source of the sample is a study of control samples from healthy donors and cancer patients. Profiled with immunoSEQ multiplex PCR; TCRdb holds only in-frame clones, not every one. The table includes 130,000 or so clones, over 75% detected once. Per the germline V gene, CDR1 is MNHEY and CDR2 is SVGAGI. CDR3 length: 13 residues. Trimming removed 6 bases at V and 2 bases at J, with 10 bases between. The TCR comes from a man aged 50 to 59 in good health. This chain joins TRBV6-5 and TRBJ1-1; D unclear. The sample taken for sequencing was blood. The CDR3 protein is CASRGRSNTEAFF. The DNA of the CDR3 is TGTGCCAGCAGAGGCAGGAGTAACACTGAAGCTTTCTTT.